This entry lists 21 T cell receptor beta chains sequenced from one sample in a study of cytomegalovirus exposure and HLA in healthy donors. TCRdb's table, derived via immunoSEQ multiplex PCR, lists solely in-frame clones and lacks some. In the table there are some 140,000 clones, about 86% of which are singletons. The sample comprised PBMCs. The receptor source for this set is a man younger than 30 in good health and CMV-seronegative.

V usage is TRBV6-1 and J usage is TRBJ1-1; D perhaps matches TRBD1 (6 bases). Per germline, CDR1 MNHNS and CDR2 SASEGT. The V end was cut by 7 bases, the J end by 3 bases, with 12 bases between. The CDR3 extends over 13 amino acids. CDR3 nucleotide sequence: TGTGCCAGCAACCTGGACAGTTACACTGAAGCTTTCTTT. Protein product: CASNLDSYTEAFF.

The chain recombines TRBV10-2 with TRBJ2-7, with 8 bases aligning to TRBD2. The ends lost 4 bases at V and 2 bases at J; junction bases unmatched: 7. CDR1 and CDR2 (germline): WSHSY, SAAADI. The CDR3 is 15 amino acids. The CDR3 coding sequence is TGCGCCAGCAGTGGCGGGGGGCGCCCCGCCTACGAGCAGTACTTC. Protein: CASSGGGRPAYEQYF.

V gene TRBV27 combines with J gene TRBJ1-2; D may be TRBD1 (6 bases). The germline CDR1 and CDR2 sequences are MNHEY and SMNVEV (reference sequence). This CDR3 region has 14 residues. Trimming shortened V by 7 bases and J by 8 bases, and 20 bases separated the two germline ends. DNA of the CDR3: TGTGCCAGCACTCCTACAACAGGGAACGGCGGCTACACCTTC. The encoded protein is CASTPTTGNGGYTF.

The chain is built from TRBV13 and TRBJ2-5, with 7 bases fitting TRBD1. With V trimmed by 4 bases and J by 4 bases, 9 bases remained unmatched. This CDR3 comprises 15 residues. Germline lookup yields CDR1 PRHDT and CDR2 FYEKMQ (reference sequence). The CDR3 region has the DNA TGTGCCAGCAGCTACCAACAGGGGAGTGGAGAGACCCAGTACTTC. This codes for CASSYQQGSGETQYF.

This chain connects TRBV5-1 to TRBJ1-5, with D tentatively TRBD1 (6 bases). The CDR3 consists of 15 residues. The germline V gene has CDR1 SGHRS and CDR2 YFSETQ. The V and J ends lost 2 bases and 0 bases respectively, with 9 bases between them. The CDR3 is CASSLQGHSNQPQHF. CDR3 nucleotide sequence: TGCGCCAGCAGCTTACAGGGTCATAGCAATCAGCCCCAGCATTTT.

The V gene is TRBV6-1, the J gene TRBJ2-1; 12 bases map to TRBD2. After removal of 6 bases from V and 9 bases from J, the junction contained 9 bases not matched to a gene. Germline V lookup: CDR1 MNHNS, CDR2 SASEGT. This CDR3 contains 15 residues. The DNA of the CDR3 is TGTGCCAGCAGCGGGCTAGCGGGAGGGCCCAGTGAGCAGTTCTTC. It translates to CASSGLAGGPSEQFF.

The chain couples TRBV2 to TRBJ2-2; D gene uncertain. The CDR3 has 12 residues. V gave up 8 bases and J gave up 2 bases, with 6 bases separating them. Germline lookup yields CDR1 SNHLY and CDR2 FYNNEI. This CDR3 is CASLYNTGELFF. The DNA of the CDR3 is TGTGCCAGCCTCTATAACACCGGGGAGCTGTTTTTT.

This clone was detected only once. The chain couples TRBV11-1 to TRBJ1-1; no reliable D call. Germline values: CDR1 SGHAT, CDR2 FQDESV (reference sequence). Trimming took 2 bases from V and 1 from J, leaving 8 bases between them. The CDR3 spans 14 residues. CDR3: CASSLRQTNTEAFF. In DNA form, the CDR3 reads TGTGCCAGCAGCTTAAGACAAACGAACACTGAAGCTTTCTTT.

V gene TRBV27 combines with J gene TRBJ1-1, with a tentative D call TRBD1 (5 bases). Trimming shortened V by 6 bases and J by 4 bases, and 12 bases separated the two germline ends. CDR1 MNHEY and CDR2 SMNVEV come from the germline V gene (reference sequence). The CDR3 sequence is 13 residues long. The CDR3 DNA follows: TGTGCCAGCAGGGGGACTAAGGCCACTGAAGCTTTCTTT. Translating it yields CASRGTKATEAFF.

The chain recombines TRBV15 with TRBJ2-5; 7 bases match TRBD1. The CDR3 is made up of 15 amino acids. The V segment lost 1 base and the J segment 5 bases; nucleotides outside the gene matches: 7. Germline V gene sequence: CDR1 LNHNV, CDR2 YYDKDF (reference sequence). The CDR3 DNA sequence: TGTGCCACCAGCAGAGTCAAGACAGGGACGGAGACCCAGTACTTC. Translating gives CATSRVKTGTETQYF.

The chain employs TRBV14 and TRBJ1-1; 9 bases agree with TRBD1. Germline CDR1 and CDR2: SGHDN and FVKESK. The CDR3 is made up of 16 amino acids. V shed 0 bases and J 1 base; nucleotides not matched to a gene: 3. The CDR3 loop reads CASSQDWGQGNTEAFF. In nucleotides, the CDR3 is TGTGCCAGCAGCCAAGATTGGGGACAGGGGAACACTGAAGCTTTCTTT.

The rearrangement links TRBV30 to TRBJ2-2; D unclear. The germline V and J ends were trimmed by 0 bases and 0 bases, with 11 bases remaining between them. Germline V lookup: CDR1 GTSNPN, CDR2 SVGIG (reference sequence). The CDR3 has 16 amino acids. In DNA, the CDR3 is TGTGCCTGGAGTGTACTCCCGGGTCCGAACACCGGGGAGCTGTTTTTT. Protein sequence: CAWSVLPGPNTGELFF.

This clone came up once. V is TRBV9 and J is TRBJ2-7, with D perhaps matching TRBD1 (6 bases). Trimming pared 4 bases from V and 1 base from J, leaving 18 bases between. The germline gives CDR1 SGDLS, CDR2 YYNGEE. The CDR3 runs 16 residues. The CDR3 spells CASSPGTPFTSYEQYF. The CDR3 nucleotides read TGTGCCAGCAGCCCGGGGACACCCTTTACATCCTACGAGCAGTACTTC.

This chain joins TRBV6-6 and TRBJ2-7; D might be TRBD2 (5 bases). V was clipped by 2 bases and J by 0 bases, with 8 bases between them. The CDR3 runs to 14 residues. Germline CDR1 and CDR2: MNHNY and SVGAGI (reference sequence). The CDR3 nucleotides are TGTGCCAGCAGTTACCGCCGGGGCTCCTACGAGCAGTACTTC. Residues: CASSYRRGSYEQYF.

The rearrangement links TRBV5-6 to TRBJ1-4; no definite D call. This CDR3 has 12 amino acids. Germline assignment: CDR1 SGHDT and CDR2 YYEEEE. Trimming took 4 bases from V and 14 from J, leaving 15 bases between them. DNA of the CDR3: TGTGCCAGCAGCGCGCGTGGAAGGACTCTGTTTTTT. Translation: CASSARGRTLFF.

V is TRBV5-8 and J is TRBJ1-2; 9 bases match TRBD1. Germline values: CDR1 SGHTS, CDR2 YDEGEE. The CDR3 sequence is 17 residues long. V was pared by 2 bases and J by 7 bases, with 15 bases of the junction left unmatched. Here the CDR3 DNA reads TGTGCCAGCAGCTTTGCCACAGGGGGCTTCGGCGAGCGTGGCTACACCTTC. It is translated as CASSFATGGFGERGYTF.

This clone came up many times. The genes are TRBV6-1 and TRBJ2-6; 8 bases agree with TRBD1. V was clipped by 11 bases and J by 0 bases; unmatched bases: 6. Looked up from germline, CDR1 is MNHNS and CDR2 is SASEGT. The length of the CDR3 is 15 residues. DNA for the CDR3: TGTGCCCTGGGACAGGCGAACTCTGGGGCCAACGTCCTGACTTTC. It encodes CALGQANSGANVLTF.

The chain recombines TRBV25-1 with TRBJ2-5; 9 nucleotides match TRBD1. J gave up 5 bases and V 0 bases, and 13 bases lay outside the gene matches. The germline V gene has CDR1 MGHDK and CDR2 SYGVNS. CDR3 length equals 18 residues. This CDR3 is CASSEYPSGQGRRETQYF. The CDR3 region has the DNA TGTGCCAGCAGTGAATATCCCTCCGGACAGGGGAGGAGGGAGACCCAGTACTTC.

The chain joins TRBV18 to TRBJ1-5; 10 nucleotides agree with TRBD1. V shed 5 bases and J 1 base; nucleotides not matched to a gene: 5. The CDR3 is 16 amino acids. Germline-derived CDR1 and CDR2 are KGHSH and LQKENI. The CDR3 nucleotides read TGTGCCAGCTCAACGGGGACAGGGGCGAGCAATCAGCCCCAGCATTTT. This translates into CASSTGTGASNQPQHF.

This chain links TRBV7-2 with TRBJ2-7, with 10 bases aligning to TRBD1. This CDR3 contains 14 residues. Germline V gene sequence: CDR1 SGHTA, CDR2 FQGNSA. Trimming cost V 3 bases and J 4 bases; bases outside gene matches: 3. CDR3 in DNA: TGTGCCAGCAGCTTGGGACAGGGGTGGTACGAGCAGTACTTC. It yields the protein CASSLGQGWYEQYF.

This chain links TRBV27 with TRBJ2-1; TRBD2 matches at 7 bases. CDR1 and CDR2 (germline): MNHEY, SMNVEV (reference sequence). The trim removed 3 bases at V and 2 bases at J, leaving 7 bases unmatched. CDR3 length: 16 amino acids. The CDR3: CASSFAGETPYNEQFF. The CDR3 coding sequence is TGTGCCAGCAGTTTCGCGGGAGAGACTCCCTACAATGAGCAGTTCTTC.